This T cell receptor beta chain was recovered during a study of beta chain features in type 1 diabetes. The study's findings and limits: The study found moderately but significantly shorter TCRB CDR3s in all four CD4+ subsets of Type 1 diabetes patients. The study found that naive, central memory and Treg TCRB repertoires appeared more similar in patients than in healthy donors. It was possible that PCR favored shorter templates, equally so in patients and controls.

Germline loops: CDR1 LNHDA, CDR2 SQIVND (reference sequence). The CDR3 is 14 amino acids. V lost 7 bases to trimming and J lost 0 bases, with 12 bases between them. Sequencing targeted expressed TCRB transcripts, as all isolated RNA had been reverse transcribed. The data were produced by immunoSEQ multiplex PCR, yet TCRdb's version contains in-frame clones alone and is incomplete. The sample shows around 450,000 clones, roughly 10% of them seen only once. The authors sorted CD4+ naive, central memory, regulatory and stem cell-like memory cells via CD45RO/CCR7/CD25/CD127/CD95/CD27. This clone has a handful of counts. The antigen remains unidentified.

Sequencing input: naive CD4+ T cells from blood. This rearrangement joins TRBV19 to TRBJ1-2, with D possibly matching TRBD1 (5 bases). The clonotype comes from a young woman in good health. CDR3 region: CASTPGPSNYGYTF. As DNA, the CDR3 is TGTGCCAGTACCCCGGGACCCTCTAACTATGGCTACACCTTC. Variable domain in full (rest from reference TRBV19 and TRBJ1-2): DGGITQSPKYLFRKEGQNVTLSCEQNLNHDAMYWYRQDPGQGLRLIYYSQIVNDFQKGDIAEGYSVSREKKESFPLTVTSAQKNPTAFYLCASTPGPSNYGYTFGSGTRLTVV.